This T cell receptor (beta chain) was profiled in a study of somatic mutations in cytotoxic T cells in rheumatoid arthritis. Remarks on this clone: What it binds is unknown.

This CDR3 is 14 amino acids long. The V gene's germline CDR1 is SGDLS and CDR2 YYNGEE. The germline V and J ends were trimmed by 0 bases and 5 bases, with 9 bases remaining between them. The repertoire was sequenced with immunoSEQ multiplex PCR; TCRdb's copy has only in-frame clones and lacks some. The table lists roughly 15,000 clones, around 75% of them singletons, with 17% in the top ten. Findings and limits, study-wide: For about an eighth of the roughly 65 patients, a single CD8+ clone accounted for more than 20% of CD8+ cells. CD8+ clonality increased with age in rheumatoid arthritis patients but not in healthy controls.

Magnetic beads with positive selection isolated CD4+ and CD8+ fractions, whose purity was verified by flow cytometry. The sequenced sample was CD8+ T cells sorted from blood. The chain employs TRBV9 and TRBJ2-1; D possibly matches TRBD1 or TRBD2 (5 bases each). The source is an adult with rheumatoid arthritis. CDR3 DNA: TGTGCCAGCAGCGTAGAACCGGGGCACAATGAGCAGTTCTTC. It codes for CASSVEPGHNEQFF.